This entry lists 31 T cell receptor beta chains sequenced from one sample in a study of T cells in Graves' hyperthyroidism and ophthalmopathy. The source material, RNA transcripts, was used to amplify TCR beta CDR3 regions. RT-PCR in the first round (using the HTBI primer set) targeted the TCR CDR3. TCRdb reprocessed the multiplex PCR reads via MiXCR and lists one record per CDR3 protein. The sample has more than 450,000 distinct CDR3 sequences; approximately 15% are singletons. The sample comprised blood. The receptors come from a woman between 40 and 50 years old with Graves' hyperthyroidism.

In its sample, this clonotype was seen many times. The chain recombines TRBV28 with TRBJ1-5, with 9 bases fitting TRBD1. V shed 6 bases and J 3 bases; nucleotides not matched to a gene: 6. Germline V gives CDR1 MDHEN, CDR2 SYDVKM. The CDR3 contains 15 residues. The CDR3 reads CASRIGDRANQPQHF. The DNA for the CDR3 is TGTGCCAGCAGAATAGGGGACAGGGCCAATCAGCCCCAGCATTTT.

This clonotype came up many times. CDR3 amino acids: CASSDTQGTTLTHLFYEQYF. The CDR3 DNA reads TGTGCCAGCAGTGACACACAGGGGACAACGCTTACACACCTCTTCTACGAGCAGTACTTC. The chain links TRBV6-1 to TRBJ2-7; TRBD1 matches at 7 bases. The V gene end was trimmed by 3 bases and the J gene end by 3 bases; junction bases not matched to a gene: 23. There are 20 residues in the CDR3. Per the germline V gene, CDR1 is MNHNS and CDR2 is SASEGT.

The CDR3 DNA reads as TGTGCCAGCAGTCCCCCGACAGAAAAGTTATATGGCTACACCTTC. The encoded protein is CASSPPTEKLYGYTF. The chain has TRBV28 and TRBJ1-2; maybe TRBD1 (5 bases). CDR1 and CDR2 (germline): MDHEN, SYDVKM. Deletions cut 5 bases from V and 5 bases from J, with 18 bases between. The CDR3 length is 15 residues.

The sample holds many counts of this clonotype. The chain is built from TRBV27 and TRBJ2-5; D is possibly TRBD1 (9 bases). The CDR3 is 18 residues long. V was pared by 5 bases and J by 4 bases, with 26 bases between. From germline, CDR1 is MNHEY and CDR2 SMNVEV (reference sequence). The CDR3 is CASSPRTGAGGSGETQYF. The CDR3 nucleotides are TGTGCCAGCAGTCCGCGGACAGGGGCGGGGGGTTCGGGAGAGACCCAGTACTTC.

The table lists this clonotype with many counts. The chain carries TRBV20-1 and TRBJ2-3; D assignment may be TRBD1 or TRBD2 (5 bases each). The CDR3 is 15 amino acids. Trimming cost V 0 bases and J 4 bases, with 14 bases left between them. Germline CDR1 reads DFQATT; CDR2 reads SNEGSKA (reference sequence). The CDR3 here is CSARDPRGASDTQYF. CDR3 in DNA: TGCAGTGCTAGAGATCCGAGGGGCGCATCAGATACGCAGTATTTT.

This clonotype was seen more than once but under ten times. V gene TRBV15 combines with J gene TRBJ2-7; D is unclear. Trimming took off 0 bases at V and 3 bases at J, with 6 bases between the two ends. This CDR3 has 13 residues. Germline CDR1 reads LNHNV; CDR2 reads YYDKDF (reference sequence). DNA for the CDR3: TGTGCCACCAGCAGAGATCTTCACTACGAGCAGTACTTC. This translates into CATSRDLHYEQYF.

This clonotype was seen a handful of times. The rearrangement links TRBV25-1 to TRBJ2-7, with 7 bases that match TRBD2. This CDR3 has 15 amino acids. The V gene end was trimmed by 3 bases and the J gene end by 5 bases; junction bases not matched to a gene: 10. CDR1 and CDR2 (germline): MGHDK, SYGVNS. CDR3 amino acids: CASSDPTSLVNEQYF. CDR3 sequence (DNA): TGTGCCAGCAGTGACCCGACTAGCTTGGTCAACGAGCAGTACTTC.

This sequence joins TRBV19 and TRBJ1-1, with D hard to call. Germline V gene data show CDR1 as LNHDA and CDR2 as SQIVND (reference sequence). The CDR3 runs 13 residues. V lost 8 bases, J lost 5 bases, and 15 bases lay in between. The CDR3 DNA reads as TGTGCCAGTTATCAACCGAGAAGAACTGAAGCTTTCTTT. As protein: CASYQPRRTEAFF. The variable domain in full, completed from reference TRBV19 and TRBJ1-1, reads DGGITQSPKYLFRKEGQNVTLSCEQNLNHDAMYWYRQDPGQGLRLIYYSQIVNDFQKGDIAEGYSVSREKKESFPLTVTSAQKNPTAFYLCASYQPRRTEAFFGQGTRLTVV.

This clonotype showed up just a few times. The chain recombines TRBV5-1 with TRBJ1-4; TRBD1 matches at 8 bases. The ends lost 0 bases at V and 7 bases at J; junction bases unmatched: 5. This CDR3 has 15 residues. In germline, CDR1 is SGHRS, CDR2 YFSETQ. The CDR3 bases are TGCGCCAGCAGCTTGGATTGGACAGGGAGTGAAAAACTGTTTTTT. Its translation: CASSLDWTGSEKLFF.

V gene TRBV6-9 combines with J gene TRBJ1-2; perhaps TRBD1 as D (5 bases). Germline V CDR1 and CDR2: MNHGY, SVAAGI. This CDR3 contains 15 residues. Trimming shortened V by 3 bases and J by 6 bases, and 17 bases separated the two germline ends. CDR3 region: CASSYQTSGDHGYTF. The CDR3 bases are TGTGCCAGCAGTTACCAGACATCGGGGGACCATGGCTACACCTTC.

The rearrangement uses TRBV27 and TRBJ2-7; 7 bases are a match to TRBD1. The CDR3 extends over 14 amino acids. J gave up 3 bases and V 5 bases, and 7 bases lay outside the gene matches. From germline, CDR1 is MNHEY and CDR2 SMNVEV (reference sequence). CDR3 nucleotide sequence: TGTGCCAGCAGTAACGGACAGGCGGGCTACGAGCAGTACTTC. It codes for CASSNGQAGYEQYF.

This clonotype was counted many times. The chain is built from TRBV7-2 and TRBJ2-7; 9 bases fit TRBD1. The junction had 9 bases not matched to a gene; V was cut back by 6 bases and J by 3 bases. Per the germline V gene, CDR1 is SGHTA and CDR2 is FQGNSA. The CDR3 has 15 amino acids. The CDR3 DNA follows: TGTGCCAGCAGTTTCCGGGACAGGGAGAACTACGAGCAGTACTTC. It translates to CASSFRDRENYEQYF.

The V and J genes are TRBV29-1 and TRBJ2-1, with D maybe TRBD1 (6 bases). V was clipped by 3 bases and J by 6 bases, with 12 bases between them. Germline-derived CDR1 and CDR2 are SQVTM and ANQGSEA. This CDR3 comprises 13 residues. For the CDR3, the DNA is TGCAGCGTTGACGGTGTACAGGGCAATGAGCAGTTCTTC. Protein sequence: CSVDGVQGNEQFF.

Many counts were recorded for this clonotype. The gene calls are TRBV11-2 and TRBJ2-5; maybe TRBD2 (7 bases). The V and J ends lost 3 bases and 0 bases respectively, with 23 bases between them. This CDR3 is built from 19 residues. CDR1 and CDR2 (germline): SGHAT, FQNNGV. CDR3 nucleotide sequence: TGTGCCAGCAGCTTGGACAGCCAGGGTGGGGGGGCGTACCAAGAGACCCAGTACTTC. As protein: CASSLDSQGGGAYQETQYF.

There are many counts of this clonotype. The chain has TRBV11-2 and TRBJ1-5; D is possibly TRBD1 (6 bases). V was cut by 1 base and J by 5 bases, with 12 bases left in between. Germline V gene data show CDR1 as SGHAT and CDR2 as FQNNGV. CDR3 length: 15 residues. CDR3 sequence reads: CASSLGTVFDQPQHF. The CDR3 DNA sequence: TGTGCCAGCAGCTTAGGGACAGTTTTTGATCAGCCCCAGCATTTT.

V is TRBV9 and J is TRBJ1-3, with D perhaps matching TRBD1 (5 bases). The CDR3 runs 14 residues. Trimming left V 0 bases short and J 4 bases short, with 8 bases between. CDR1 and CDR2 (germline): SGDLS, YYNGEE. The CDR3 here is CASSVGGNGNTIYF. In DNA form, the CDR3 reads TGTGCCAGCAGCGTAGGGGGGAACGGAAACACCATATATTTT.

The chain carries TRBV3-1 and TRBJ1-2; D unclear. This CDR3 spans 16 amino acids. Germline-derived CDR1 and CDR2 are LGHDT and YNNKEL (reference sequence). V lost 0 bases and J 0 bases, leaving 11 bases between the germline ends. The CDR3, as DNA: TGTGCCAGCAGCCAAGAAGTACCGGAGGCTAACTATGGCTACACCTTC. Residues: CASSQEVPEANYGYTF.

This clonotype was found many times. The chain joins TRBV12-5 to TRBJ2-1, with a possible D match to TRBD1 (6 bases). Per the germline V gene, CDR1 is LGHNT and CDR2 is FRNRAP. The V end lost 7 bases, the J end lost 5 bases, and 12 bases lay between the germline ends. The CDR3 sequence is 13 residues long. The CDR3 sequence: CASVADRNNEQFF. The CDR3 DNA is TGTGCTAGTGTTGCGGACAGAAACAATGAGCAGTTCTTC.

This clonotype was detected ten times or more. J is TRBJ2-1 and V is TRBV11-2, with 9 nucleotides matching TRBD1. V lost 5 bases, J lost 8 bases, and 7 bases stayed unmatched. The CDR3 has 14 residues. Per germline, CDR1 SGHAT and CDR2 FQNNGV. The CDR3 DNA sequence: TGTGCCAGCAGCCCGACAGGGGGTCCGTATGAGCAGTTCTTC. As protein: CASSPTGGPYEQFF.

This clonotype came up many times. V is TRBV27 and J is TRBJ1-1; 8 bases align to TRBD1. Germline lookup yields CDR1 MNHEY and CDR2 SMNVEV (reference sequence). The CDR3 consists of 15 residues. V was clipped by 7 bases and J by 4 bases; unmatched bases: 11. For the CDR3, the DNA is TGTGCCAGCACTCAGAAGACAGGGGCTGGCACTGAAGCTTTCTTT. It specifies CASTQKTGAGTEAFF.

Many counts were recorded for this clonotype. The J gene is TRBJ2-1, the V gene TRBV3-1, with 10 bases matching TRBD2. The CDR3 has 17 residues. V lost 4 bases to trimming and J lost 8 bases; unmatched junction nucleotides: 14. CDR1 LGHDT and CDR2 YNNKEL come from the germline V gene (reference sequence). The CDR3 DNA reads as TGTGCCAGCAGCCCCTTCCCGGCTAGCGGGAGTGGATATGAGCAGTTCTTC. It is translated as CASSPFPASGSGYEQFF.

This clonotype was detected ten times or more. The V and J genes are TRBV2 and TRBJ1-1; D gene unclear. Trimming cost V 4 bases and J 3 bases, with 18 bases left between them. CDR3 length: 16 residues. The germline CDR1 and CDR2 sequences are SNHLY and FYNNEI. CDR3 loop: CASSVSSYGVDTEAFF. DNA of the CDR3: TGTGCCAGCAGTGTAAGCTCGTATGGGGTGGACACTGAAGCTTTCTTT.

This clonotype was counted many times. The CDR3: CASSPGTGAETQYF. The CDR3, as DNA: TGTGCCAGCAGTCCCGGGACAGGGGCAGAGACCCAGTACTTC. The J gene is TRBJ2-5, the V gene TRBV28, with 10 bases matching TRBD1. Per the germline V gene, CDR1 is MDHEN and CDR2 is SYDVKM. The junction had 4 bases not matched to a gene; V was cut back by 5 bases and J by 4 bases. CDR3 length: 14 amino acids.

V and J are TRBV5-1 and TRBJ1-1; D ambiguous. The V gene's germline CDR1 is SGHRS and CDR2 YFSETQ. Trimming cost V 3 bases and J 1 base, with 7 bases left between them. The CDR3 loop spans 13 amino acids. The CDR3 nucleotides read TGCGCCAGCAGCTATGAGAAGAACACTGAAGCTTTCTTT. Encoded protein: CASSYEKNTEAFF.

The chain has TRBV28 and TRBJ2-5, with D tentatively TRBD2 (6 bases). The CDR3 consists of 10 residues. Germline lookup yields CDR1 MDHEN and CDR2 SYDVKM. For the CDR3, the DNA is TGTGGTACCAGCGGGGAGACCCAGTACTTC. Its protein product is CGTSGETQYF.

Many counts were recorded for this clonotype. The chain couples TRBV7-2 to TRBJ2-7, with 8 bases lining up with TRBD2. The CDR3 has 13 residues. V lost 5 bases, J lost 5 bases, and 5 bases stayed unmatched. Germline V gene lookup returns CDR1 SGHTA and CDR2 FQGNSA. The CDR3 nucleotides read TGTGCCAGCAGCCCGGGAGGGGGGCACGAGCAGTACTTC. It is translated as CASSPGGGHEQYF.

This clonotype was seen a handful of times. The genes are TRBV12-3 or TRBV12-4 and TRBJ2-1, with D possibly matching TRBD1 (6 bases). CDR3 length: 15 amino acids. The germline V and J ends were trimmed by 3 bases and 3 bases, with 12 bases remaining between them. This CDR3 reads CASSLNPRGYNEQFF. The CDR3, as DNA: TGTGCCAGCAGTTTGAATCCCAGGGGCTACAATGAGCAGTTCTTC.

The CDR3, as DNA: TGTGCCAGCGGCCCCGCGACAGGGGGCCAGCCCCAGCATTTT. It encodes CASGPATGGQPQHF. The chain links TRBV27 to TRBJ1-5; TRBD1 aligns across 10 bases. V lost 8 bases and J lost 7; bases outside the gene matches: 8. Per germline, CDR1 MNHEY and CDR2 SMNVEV (reference sequence). The CDR3 is 14 amino acids.

This clonotype was seen many times. This rearrangement joins TRBV7-6 to TRBJ2-3; TRBD1 agrees at 8 bases. With 5 bases clipped from V and 1 base from J, the junction kept 5 bases outside the gene matches. The CDR3 loop spans 15 amino acids. Germline V gives CDR1 SGHVS, CDR2 FNYEAQ. The CDR3 sequence: CASSRQGFGTDTQYF. CDR3 nucleotide sequence: TGTGCCAGCAGCCGACAGGGGTTTGGCACAGATACGCAGTATTTT.

This clonotype was picked up many times. This chain links TRBV5-1 with TRBJ2-3; 11 bases line up with TRBD2. With V trimmed by 4 bases and J by 5 bases, 6 bases remained unmatched. The CDR3 runs 15 residues. CDR1 and CDR2 from the germline V gene are SGHRS and YFSETQ. The CDR3 coding sequence is TGCGCCAGCAGCCCCCTTGGACTAGCGGGAGATACGCAGTATTTT. It codes for CASSPLGLAGDTQYF.

This clonotype was found many times. The CDR3 nucleotides read TGTGCCAGCAGTCCTTACCCGACAGAAAGGGCCTCCTACGAGCAGTACTTC. Protein product: CASSPYPTERASYEQYF. The chain recombines TRBV28 with TRBJ2-7, with D possibly matching TRBD1 (5 bases). Germline values: CDR1 MDHEN, CDR2 SYDVKM. Trimming took off 5 bases at V and 0 bases at J, with 20 bases between the two ends. This CDR3 has 17 residues.